One and the same sample provided the 10 T cell receptor beta chains below, sequenced in a study of blood T cell repertoires in COVID-19. Assay: immunoSEQ multiplex PCR; the TCRdb copy retains only in-frame clones and omits some. The repertoire holds some 69,000 clones, with roughly 90% as singletons. The material sequenced was peripheral blood. Receptors were obtained from a man aged 55-75 years with acute or convalescent COVID-19.

This clone has just a few counts. The rearrangement joins TRBV19 to TRBJ1-1; TRBD1 matches 10 bases. CDR3 length: 17 amino acids. The germline gives CDR1 LNHDA, CDR2 SQIVND (reference sequence). V shed 3 bases and J 1 base; nucleotides not matched to a gene: 8. CDR3 DNA sequence: TGTGCCAGTAGTATTCTAACGGGACAGGGGACGAACACTGAAGCTTTCTTT. This gives the protein CASSILTGQGTNTEAFF.

CDR3 nucleotides: TGTGCCAGCGGAGGCAATACGCAGTATTTT. Translation: CASGGNTQYF. This rearrangement joins TRBV2 to TRBJ2-3, with D tentatively TRBD2 (5 bases). V lost 8 bases and J lost 7, with 7 bases in between. Germline CDR1 reads SNHLY; CDR2 reads FYNNEI. This CDR3 region has 10 residues. The full variable domain, rest sourced from reference TRBV2 and TRBJ2-3, is EPEVTQTPSHQVTQMGQEVILRCVPISNHLYFYWYRQILGQKVEFLVSFYNNEISEKSEIFDDQFSVERPDGSNFTLKIRSTKLEDSAMYFCASGGNTQYFGPGTRLTVL.

This clone was observed a handful of times. The V call is TRBV6-5, the J call TRBJ1-2; 9 bases line up with TRBD1. With 5 bases clipped from V and 6 bases from J, the junction kept 4 bases outside the gene matches. CDR1 and CDR2 from the germline V gene are MNHEY and SVGAGI. The CDR3 is 13 amino acids. Here the CDR3 reads CASSPGTGNGYTF. The CDR3 DNA follows: TGTGCCAGCAGTCCCGGGACAGGGAATGGCTACACCTTC.

V usage is TRBV9 and J usage is TRBJ1-1; D is undetermined. Germline V gene lookup returns CDR1 SGDLS and CDR2 YYNGEE. V dropped 3 bases and J dropped 5 bases, with 14 bases sitting between them. This CDR3 contains 14 residues. CDR3 loop: CASSAAPGGTEAFF. The CDR3 nucleotides read TGTGCCAGCAGCGCCGCCCCCGGAGGGACTGAAGCTTTCTTT.

This chain connects TRBV18 to TRBJ1-5; perhaps TRBD1 as D (6 bases). CDR1 KGHSH and CDR2 LQKENI come from the germline V gene. V shed 6 bases and J shed 6 bases, with 18 bases lying between them. The CDR3 sequence is 15 residues long. The CDR3 is CASSHSGQGSQPQHF. For the CDR3, the DNA is TGTGCCAGCTCCCATTCGGGGCAGGGGTCTCAGCCCCAGCATTTT.

The gene calls are TRBV4-1 and TRBJ1-2; the match to TRBD1 covers 9 bases. Per the germline V gene, CDR1 is MGHRA and CDR2 is YSYEKL. CDR3 length equals 14 residues. With V trimmed by 4 bases and J by 1 base, 1 base remained unmatched. DNA of the CDR3: TGCGCCAGCAGCCGGGACAGGGATAACTATGGCTACACCTTC. Translated: CASSRDRDNYGYTF.

Regarding this clone: At the DNA level, this CDR3 is encoded by other sequences in the same sample as well. The rearrangement uses TRBV5-1 and TRBJ1-5; tentative D call: TRBD1 (5 bases). Germline-derived CDR1 and CDR2 are SGHRS and YFSETQ. Trimming removed 0 bases at V and 2 bases at J, with 9 bases between. CDR3 length: 15 amino acids. For the CDR3, the DNA is TGCGCCAGCAGCTTGGAAGGGGTCGGCAATCAGCCCCAGCATTTT. This codes for CASSLEGVGNQPQHF. Based on the CDR3 plus reference TRBV5-1 and TRBJ1-5, the full variable domain is KAGVTQTPRYLIKTRGQQVTLSCSPISGHRSVSWYQQTPGQGLQFLFEYFSETQRNKGNFPGRFSGRQFSNSRSEMNVSTLELGDSALYLCASSLEGVGNQPQHFGDGTRLSIL.

This sequence joins TRBV6-5 and TRBJ1-6; 9 bases fit TRBD1. V was clipped by 0 bases and J by 9 bases; unmatched bases: 3. Germline V gene lookup returns CDR1 MNHEY and CDR2 SVGAGI. The CDR3 loop spans 15 amino acids. The CDR3 spells CASSYSGQGVSPLHF. Written as DNA, the CDR3 is TGTGCCAGCAGTTACTCGGGACAGGGAGTTTCACCCCTCCACTTT.

The J gene is TRBJ1-1, the V gene TRBV19, with TRBD1 as a possible D gene (5 bases). Germline V lookup: CDR1 LNHDA, CDR2 SQIVND (reference sequence). This CDR3 spans 14 amino acids. The V and J ends lost 7 bases and 1 base respectively, with 13 bases between them. CDR3 region: CASINWGGNTEAFF. In nucleotides, the CDR3 is TGTGCCAGTATCAACTGGGGGGGGAACACTGAAGCTTTCTTT.

The V gene is TRBV27, the J gene TRBJ1-1; no clear D. Trimming took 9 bases from V and 3 from J, leaving 20 bases between them. The CDR3 has 15 amino acids. The germline V gene encodes CDR1 MNHEY and CDR2 SMNVEV (reference sequence). CDR3 amino acids: CARPNWEARDTEAFF. The CDR3 region has the DNA TGTGCCAGACCCAACTGGGAGGCGAGGGACACTGAAGCTTTCTTT.